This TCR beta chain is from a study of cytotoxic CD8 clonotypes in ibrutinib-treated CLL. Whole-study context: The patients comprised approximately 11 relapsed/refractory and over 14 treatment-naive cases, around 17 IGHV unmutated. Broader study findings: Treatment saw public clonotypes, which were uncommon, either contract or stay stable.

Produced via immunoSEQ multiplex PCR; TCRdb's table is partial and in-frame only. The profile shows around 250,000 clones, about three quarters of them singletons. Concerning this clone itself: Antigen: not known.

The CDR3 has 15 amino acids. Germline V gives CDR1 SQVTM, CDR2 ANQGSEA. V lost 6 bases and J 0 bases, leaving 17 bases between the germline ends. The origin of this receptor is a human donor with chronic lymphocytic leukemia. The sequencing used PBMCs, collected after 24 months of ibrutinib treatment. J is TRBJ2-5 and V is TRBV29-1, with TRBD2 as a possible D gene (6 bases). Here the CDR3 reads CSVGGLLANQETQYF. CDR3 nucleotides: TGCAGCGTGGGGGGTCTGCTGGCCAACCAAGAGACCCAGTACTTC.